This entry lists 30 T cell receptor beta chains sequenced from one sample in a study of blood T cell repertoires in COVID-19. Libraries were prepared by immunoSEQ multiplex PCR; TCRdb keeps only in-frame clonotypes and omits some of them. This sample has approximately 210,000 clones, with approximately 90% found just once. The sequenced sample was peripheral blood. These receptors were obtained from a human donor in a cohort sampled during active COVID-19.

The chain combines TRBV5-1 with TRBJ2-5; the D gene is possibly TRBD1 (5 bases). The germline V gene has CDR1 SGHRS and CDR2 YFSETQ. The CDR3 has 17 residues. V was cut by 0 bases and J by 5 bases, with 20 bases left in between. The CDR3 reads CASSLEIKGPNVETQYF. CDR3 nucleotides: TGCGCCAGCAGCTTGGAGATCAAGGGGCCGAACGTGGAGACCCAGTACTTC.

This clone came up once. This rearrangement joins TRBV27 to TRBJ2-7; 8 bases match TRBD2. J lost 0 bases, V lost 5 bases, and 18 bases had no gene match. CDR1 and CDR2 from the germline V gene are MNHEY and SMNVEV (reference sequence). The length of the CDR3 is 19 residues. The DNA for the CDR3 is TGTGCCAGCAGTCCATACTTAGGGACTAGTCGTTTAGGCTCCTACGAGCAGTACTTC. Protein product: CASSPYLGTSRLGSYEQYF.

The chain uses TRBV7-2 and TRBJ1-1; D unclear. V was shortened by 3 bases and J by 0 bases, with 5 bases between the two germline ends. CDR1 SGHTA and CDR2 FQGNSA come from the germline V gene. The CDR3 sequence is 13 residues long. The CDR3 DNA follows: TGTGCCAGCAGCTTCGGGATGAACACTGAAGCTTTCTTT. Its translation is CASSFGMNTEAFF.

The V call is TRBV10-1, the J call TRBJ2-1, with 8 bases that match TRBD1. The CDR3 is 14 residues long. With 4 bases clipped from V and 8 bases from J, the junction kept 7 bases outside the gene matches. The germline V gene has CDR1 WNHNN and CDR2 SYGVQD (reference sequence). The CDR3 loop is CASSGTGRSDEQFF. The CDR3 bases are TGCGCCAGCAGTGGGACAGGGCGATCCGATGAGCAGTTCTTC.

The J gene is TRBJ2-7, the V gene TRBV7-9; D is perhaps TRBD1 (5 bases). There are 14 residues in the CDR3. Deletions cut 1 base from V and 3 bases from J, with 10 bases between. Germline V lookup: CDR1 SEHNR, CDR2 FQNEAQ (reference sequence). CDR3 in amino acids: CASSLDYRNYEQYF. The DNA of the CDR3 is TGTGCCAGCAGCTTAGACTACAGGAACTACGAGCAGTACTTC.

This rearrangement joins TRBV6-5 to TRBJ1-1; D is possibly TRBD1 (5 bases). Germline V gene data show CDR1 as MNHEY and CDR2 as SVGAGI. V was cut by 5 bases and J by 4 bases, with 17 bases left in between. The CDR3 has 15 residues. CDR3 nucleotide sequence: TGTGCCAGCAGTCTTCGGGAGGGCGGGGCCACTGAAGCTTTCTTT. Amino acid sequence: CASSLREGGATEAFF.

The V call is TRBV19, the J call TRBJ1-5; D remains ambiguous. Germline CDR1 LNHDA, CDR2 SQIVND (reference sequence). The V and J ends lost 7 bases and 0 bases respectively, with 10 bases between them. The CDR3 is 14 residues long. CDR3 nucleotides: TGTGCCAGTAAGAAGACTAATAGCAATCAGCCCCAGCATTTT. It specifies CASKKTNSNQPQHF.

The V gene is TRBV11-2, the J gene TRBJ2-1, with TRBD2 matching 8 bases. The CDR3 totals 15 residues. V lost 2 bases, J lost 8 bases, and 8 bases stayed unmatched. Looked up from germline, CDR1 is SGHAT and CDR2 is FQNNGV. The CDR3 DNA follows: TGTGCCAGCAGCTTAAGATGGGGACTAGGGGATGAGCAGTTCTTC. Amino acid sequence: CASSLRWGLGDEQFF.

V usage is TRBV7-2 and J usage is TRBJ2-7, with 9 bases aligning to TRBD2. V lost 7 bases, J lost 2 bases, and 9 bases stayed unmatched. The CDR3 covers 15 residues. From germline, CDR1 is SGHTA and CDR2 FQGNSA. CDR3 residues: CASTLNAGGTYEQYF. The CDR3, as DNA: TGTGCCAGCACCTTGAACGCGGGAGGGACCTACGAGCAGTACTTC.

In regard to this clone: The same CDR3 also results from other DNA sequences found in this sample. The rearrangement links TRBV6-5 to TRBJ2-7; 10 nucleotides line up with TRBD1. Trimming at V came to 5 bases and at J to 2 bases, leaving 6 bases not matched to a gene. Germline V gives CDR1 MNHEY, CDR2 SVGAGI. This CDR3 contains 15 residues. The CDR3 region is CASSNRDRGPYEQYF. CDR3 in DNA: TGTGCCAGCAGTAACCGGGACAGGGGCCCCTACGAGCAGTACTTC.

The chain recombines TRBV7-9 with TRBJ2-3, with a weak D call TRBD2 (6 bases). The CDR3 runs 15 residues. V lost 5 bases to trimming and J lost 6 bases, with 18 bases between them. The V gene's germline CDR1 is SEHNR and CDR2 FQNEAQ (reference sequence). The CDR3 DNA sequence: TGTGCCAGCAGCCTCCCTGCGGGATCAAGGGATACGCAGTATTTT. This encodes CASSLPAGSRDTQYF.

The chain combines TRBV12-2 with TRBJ2-1; the D call in the table, TRBD1, was not verified against the DNA. TRBV12-2 is classified as a pseudogene. This CDR3 contains 16 residues. CDR3 bases: TGTGCAAGTCCCTTTAGTGCCCGGGACAGGAACAATGAGCAGTTCTTC. This translates into CASPFSARDRNNEQFF.

The chain has TRBV7-9 and TRBJ1-4, with unresolved D. The CDR3 is 13 residues long. Germline V lookup: CDR1 SEHNR, CDR2 FQNEAQ (reference sequence). Trimming left V 5 bases short and J 7 bases short, with 11 bases between. The CDR3 DNA sequence: TGTGCCAGCAGCATCATCGGGGTTGAAAAACTGTTTTTT. Its protein is CASSIIGVEKLFF.

The gene calls are TRBV6-2 or TRBV6-3 and TRBJ2-3; TRBD2 agrees at 8 bases. CDR1 is MNHEY and CDR2 is SVGEGT in the germline V gene. Germline trimming cut 6 bases from V and 3 bases from J; bases unmatched to any gene: 8. The CDR3 has 15 amino acids. The CDR3 reads CASSQIAGKTDTQYF. CDR3 coding DNA: TGTGCCAGCAGCCAGATAGCGGGGAAAACAGATACGCAGTATTTT.

The V gene is TRBV2, the J gene TRBJ2-5; 14 nucleotides match TRBD2. Unmatched junction bases numbered 2, after V lost 3 bases and J lost 2 bases. Germline lookup yields CDR1 SNHLY and CDR2 FYNNEI. This CDR3 spans 16 amino acids. The CDR3 here is CASSEGLAGDQETQYF. Here the CDR3 DNA reads TGTGCCAGCAGTGAGGGACTAGCGGGGGATCAAGAGACCCAGTACTTC. Drawing the rest from reference TRBV2 and TRBJ2-5, the complete variable domain is EPEVTQTPSHQVTQMGQEVILRCVPISNHLYFYWYRQILGQKVEFLVSFYNNEISEKSEIFDDQFSVERPDGSNFTLKIRSTKLEDSAMYFCASSEGLAGDQETQYFGPGTRLLVL.

The chain employs TRBV4-3 and TRBJ2-2; no firm D call. V lost 3 bases and J 1 base, leaving 9 bases between the germline ends. This CDR3 comprises 15 residues. The V gene's germline CDR1 is LGHNA and CDR2 YSLEER. CDR3 protein: CASSHLAGNTGELFF. DNA for the CDR3: TGCGCCAGCAGCCATTTGGCAGGGAACACCGGGGAGCTGTTTTTT.

This chain connects TRBV19 to TRBJ2-3, with 11 bases that match TRBD2. The CDR3 consists of 15 residues. V dropped 6 bases and J dropped 3; count of bases not matched to a gene: 5. The germline V gene encodes CDR1 LNHDA and CDR2 SQIVND (reference sequence). CDR3 in DNA: TGTGCCAGTAGGGGGGGACTAGCGGAAACAGATACGCAGTATTTT. This gives the protein CASRGGLAETDTQYF.

The V and J genes are TRBV19 and TRBJ2-7, with TRBD2 matching 9 bases. The CDR3 contains 14 residues. V dropped 4 bases and J dropped 2; count of bases not matched to a gene: 3. Germline V CDR1 and CDR2: LNHDA, SQIVND (reference sequence). The CDR3 loop is CASSTIAGAYEQYF. DNA of the CDR3: TGTGCCAGTAGTACCATAGCGGGGGCCTACGAGCAGTACTTC.

This clone was counted only a few times. This chain links TRBV4-1 with TRBJ1-2, with 9 nucleotides matching TRBD1. CDR1 MGHRA and CDR2 YSYEKL come from the germline V gene. Trimming cost V 0 bases and J 6 bases; bases outside gene matches: 11. This CDR3 region has 17 residues. In nucleotides, the CDR3 is TGCGCCAGCAGCCAAGAGGGGGGGGGACAGGGTTGGAATGGCTACACCTTC. It yields the protein CASSQEGGGQGWNGYTF.

V gene TRBV4-1 combines with J gene TRBJ2-7, with 7 bases fitting TRBD2. V was clipped by 2 bases and J by 0 bases; unmatched bases: 7. Per germline, CDR1 MGHRA and CDR2 YSYEKL. The CDR3 runs to 16 residues. The CDR3, as DNA: TGCGCCAGCAGCCAATTGGGCCCGGGAGGCTCCTACGAGCAGTACTTC. It specifies CASSQLGPGGSYEQYF.

This clone was detected a few times. The chain links TRBV5-1 to TRBJ1-6, with D tentatively TRBD1 (5 bases). From germline, CDR1 is SGHRS and CDR2 YFSETQ. The CDR3 loop spans 14 amino acids. The ends were cut back, 4 bases at V and 6 bases at J, with 11 bases in the middle. DNA of the CDR3: TGCGCCAGCAGCCAAGGGACTACTAATTCACCCCTCCACTTT. Protein: CASSQGTTNSPLHF.

The V call is TRBV6-2 or TRBV6-3, the J call TRBJ2-3, with D maybe TRBD1 (5 bases). V lost 4 bases, J lost 0 bases, and 11 bases lay in between. This CDR3 is built from 15 residues. Germline V lookup: CDR1 MNHEY, CDR2 SVGEGT. The CDR3 DNA reads TGTGCCAGCAGTTTCTCGAGACAGAGCACAGATACGCAGTATTTT. Translating it yields CASSFSRQSTDTQYF.

In this sample, this clone turned up once. V gene TRBV6-1 combines with J gene TRBJ1-2, with D possibly matching TRBD1 (5 bases). Trimming pared 2 bases from V and 5 bases from J, leaving 15 bases between. Per the germline V gene, CDR1 is MNHNS and CDR2 is SASEGT. The CDR3 sequence is 15 residues long. CDR3 loop: CASSEKWGGSYGYTF. Here the CDR3 DNA reads TGTGCCAGCAGTGAAAAATGGGGCGGCTCATATGGCTACACCTTC.

The chain couples TRBV20-1 to TRBJ2-7; D gene unclear. The V end was cut by 6 bases, the J end by 4 bases, with 10 bases between. This CDR3 comprises 11 residues. CDR1 and CDR2 (germline): DFQATT, SNEGSKA (reference sequence). In DNA, the CDR3 is TGCAGTGCAGCGAAATCGTACGAGCAGTACTTC. It yields the protein CSAAKSYEQYF.

The chain links TRBV5-1 to TRBJ2-5, with 11 bases that match TRBD2. The CDR3 loop spans 15 amino acids. Germline V lookup: CDR1 SGHRS, CDR2 YFSETQ. V gave up 3 bases and J gave up 5 bases; unmatched junction bases: 6. CDR3 in DNA: TGCGCCAGCAGCTCCCCACTAGCGGGGGTTGAGACCCAGTACTTC. This codes for CASSSPLAGVETQYF.

The chain uses TRBV6-2 or TRBV6-3 and TRBJ2-3; no reliable D call. CDR1 and CDR2 from the germline V gene are MNHEY and SVGEGT. The CDR3 length is 11 residues. Deletions cut 5 bases from V and 5 bases from J, with 5 bases between. This chain's CDR3 is CASSLRDTQYF. The CDR3 bases are TGTGCCAGCAGTCTACGAGATACGCAGTATTTT.

The chain uses TRBV7-9 and TRBJ2-1, with a tentative D call TRBD2 (5 bases). The V gene lost 2 bases and the J gene lost 6 bases, with 11 bases spanning the gap. The V gene's germline CDR1 is SEHNR and CDR2 FQNEAQ (reference sequence). CDR3 length equals 14 residues. The CDR3 here is CASSLPLGANEQFF. The CDR3, as DNA: TGTGCCAGCAGCTTACCCCTGGGAGCCAATGAGCAGTTCTTC.

CDR3 bases: TGTGCCAGCAGCCCATCCCTGTTGAGCTCCTACAATGAGCAGTTCTTC. Residues: CASSPSLLSSYNEQFF. The chain carries TRBV7-2 and TRBJ2-1; no clear D gene. There are 16 residues in the CDR3. The germline gives CDR1 SGHTA, CDR2 FQGNSA. The V end was cut by 5 bases, the J end by 0 bases, with 14 bases between.

The chain combines TRBV4-1 with TRBJ2-7; TRBD2 aligns across 10 bases. This CDR3 is built from 16 residues. Germline CDR1 MGHRA, CDR2 YSYEKL. The J segment lost 0 bases and the V segment lost 2 bases, leaving 4 bases of the junction unmatched. Here the CDR3 reads CASSQYWTSGSYEQYF. Here the CDR3 DNA reads TGCGCCAGCAGCCAATATTGGACTAGCGGCTCCTACGAGCAGTACTTC.

The CDR3 here is CASSSDRGETQYF. Written as DNA, the CDR3 is TGTGCCAGTAGCTCGGACCGGGGGGAGACCCAGTACTTC. J is TRBJ2-5 and V is TRBV19; tentative D call: TRBD2 (6 bases). The length of the CDR3 is 13 residues. CDR1 is LNHDA and CDR2 is SQIVND in the germline V gene (reference sequence). Deletions cut 6 bases from V and 5 bases from J, with 13 bases between.